Listed below are T cell receptor beta chains from one sample, sequenced in a study of blood T cell repertoires in COVID-19. Repertoires were generated with immunoSEQ multiplex PCR, while TCRdb's copy carries only in-frame clones and drops some. The profile covers roughly 250,000 clones, with 70% to 85% appearing a single time and approximately 9.6% taken by the ten largest. Sequencing was carried out using peripheral blood. The receptor source for this set is a woman of 80 years or more with acute or convalescent COVID-19. Each CDR3 is given with its conserved first and last residue. Fields, in order: V gene, J gene, D gene, clone size, CDR3 DNA, CDR3 protein. A D gene is named only where the DNA matches it firmly. The listing skips clone size in some rows; elsewhere it reads once, few, many or a size class.

>TRBV5-1|TRBJ2-7|TRBD1|NA
TGCGCCAGCAGTTCACTCCCGGGACAGGGGCCTTACGAGCAGTACTTC
CASSSLPGQGPYEQYF
>TRBV6-4|TRBJ2-1|NA|NA
TGTGCCAGCAGTTCACACTTGGGGGGCAATGAGCAGTTCTTC
CASSSHLGGNEQFF
>TRBV7-3|TRBJ2-3|NA|NA
TGTGCCAGCAGCCGGGGGGCGAGACCAACATCCACAGATACGCAGTATTTT
CASSRGARPTSTDTQYF
>TRBV6-1|TRBJ1-5|NA|NA
TGTGCCAGCAGTGAAGGGGCCCTTTTTAGCAATCAGCCCCAGCATTTT
CASSEGALFSNQPQHF
>TRBV9|TRBJ2-5|TRBD2|NA
TGTGCCAGCACCAGGACTAGCGGAGATCAAGAGACCCAGTACTTC
CASTRTSGDQETQYF
>TRBV10-3|TRBJ2-7|TRBD1|NA
TGTGCCATCAGTCCCAGAATGGGACAGGGGGCTTACGAGCAGTACTTC
CAISPRMGQGAYEQYF
>TRBV18|TRBJ1-2|TRBD1|NA
TGTGCCAGCTCCCGGACAGGGGTTAACTATGGCTACACCTTC
CASSRTGVNYGYTF
>TRBV7-2|TRBJ2-5|NA|NA
TGTGCCAGCAGCTTACGGGGAGAGACCCAGTACTTC
CASSLRGETQYF
>TRBV7-8|TRBJ2-1|NA|NA
TGTGCCAGCAGCTTACGCAGCGCCTCCTACAATGAGCAGTTCTTC
CASSLRSASYNEQFF
>TRBV2|TRBJ1-2|TRBD1|NA
TGTGCCAGCAGTGAAGGACAGGGCGGGAGCTACACCTTC
CASSEGQGGSYTF
>TRBV5-4|TRBJ2-2|TRBD2|NA
TGTGCCAGCAGCTTAAGAGCGGGGGGGCTGGGCACCGGGGAGCTGTTTTTT
CASSLRAGGLGTGELFF
>TRBV6-5|TRBJ1-3|TRBD1|NA
TGTGCCAGCAACCCGGACAGGGCTGGAAACACCATATATTTT
CASNPDRAGNTIYF
>TRBV9|TRBJ2-1|TRBD1|few
TGTGCCAGCAGCGTACCCCCCCAGGGGGTTGAGCAGTTCTTC
CASSVPPQGVEQFF
>TRBV21-1|TRBJ1-5|NA|NA
TGTGCCAGCAGCAAACCCCCCCGGCAGCAGGGAAGCAATCAGCCCCAGCATTTT
CASSKPPRQQGSNQPQHF
>TRBV30|TRBJ1-5|NA|NA
TGTGCCTGGAGTGCCAGACAGTGGGACTCCCGCTATAGCAATCAGCCCCAGCATTTT
CAWSARQWDSRYSNQPQHF